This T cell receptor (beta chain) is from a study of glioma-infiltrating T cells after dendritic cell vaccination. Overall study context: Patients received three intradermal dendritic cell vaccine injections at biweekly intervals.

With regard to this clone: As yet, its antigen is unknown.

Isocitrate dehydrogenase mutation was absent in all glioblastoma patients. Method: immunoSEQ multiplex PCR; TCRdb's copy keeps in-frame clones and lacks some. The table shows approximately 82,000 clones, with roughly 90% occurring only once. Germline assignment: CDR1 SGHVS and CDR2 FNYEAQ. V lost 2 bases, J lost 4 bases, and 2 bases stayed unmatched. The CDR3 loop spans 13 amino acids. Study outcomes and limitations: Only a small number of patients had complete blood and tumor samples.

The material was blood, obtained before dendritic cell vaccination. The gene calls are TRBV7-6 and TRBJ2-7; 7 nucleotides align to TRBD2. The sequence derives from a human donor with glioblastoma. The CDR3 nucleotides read TGTGCCAGCAGCTTACCGGGGGGATACGAGCAGTACTTC. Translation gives CASSLPGGYEQYF.